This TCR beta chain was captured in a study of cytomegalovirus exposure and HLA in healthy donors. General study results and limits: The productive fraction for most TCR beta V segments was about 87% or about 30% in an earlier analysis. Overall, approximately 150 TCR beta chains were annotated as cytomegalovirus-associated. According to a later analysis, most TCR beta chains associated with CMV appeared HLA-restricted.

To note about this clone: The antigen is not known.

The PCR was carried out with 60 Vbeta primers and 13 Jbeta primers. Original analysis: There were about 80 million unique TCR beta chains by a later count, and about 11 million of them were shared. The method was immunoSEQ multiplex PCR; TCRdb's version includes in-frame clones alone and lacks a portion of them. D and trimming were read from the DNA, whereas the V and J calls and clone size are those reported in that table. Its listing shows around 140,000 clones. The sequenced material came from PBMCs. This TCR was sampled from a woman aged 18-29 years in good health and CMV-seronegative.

CDR3 protein: CASSQDIPGGNEKLFF. Written as DNA, the CDR3 is TGTGCCAGCAGCCAAGATATACCAGGGGGAAATGAAAAACTGTTTTTT. J is TRBJ1-4 and V is TRBV4-2; 7 bases line up with TRBD1. The V gene end was trimmed by 0 bases and the J gene end by 5 bases; junction bases not matched to a gene: 6. This CDR3 is built from 16 residues. Germline loops: CDR1 LGHNA, CDR2 YNFKEQ.